Below, one T cell receptor beta chain is given with its context. As yet, its antigen is unknown. This sample was included in a study of T cells after yellow fever vaccination. Study details: Fractions of low cell number were prepared using SMART-Seq v4 Ultra Low Input.

Findings and limits, study-wide: Most clones from primary vaccination resurfaced after the booster (about 95% CD4, around 89% CD8). It was the secondary response that reached its peak faster, day 5 versus 15, but it was weaker.

The germline gives CDR1 SGHVS, CDR2 FNYEAQ. Trimming cost V 5 bases and J 0 bases, with 14 bases left between them. This CDR3 has 16 residues. It was through 5'RACE template switching that TCR cDNA was made, with a universal primer site and UMIs added. TCRdb reprocessed the 5' RACE reads with MiXCR, giving one entry per CDR3 protein. The sample contains a few hundred thousand distinct CDR3 sequences, 10% to 15% of which appear only once. This sequence joins TRBV7-6 and TRBJ1-3; no clear D gene. The sequence was obtained from a man aged 30 to 45 who received the YFV17D yellow fever vaccine. This sample comprised CD4+ T cells sorted from PBMCs, obtained 45 days after the yellow fever booster vaccination. The CDR3, as DNA: TGTGCCAGCAGCACGAGGACGGCGAACTCTGGAAACACCATATATTTT. Its translation is CASSTRTANSGNTIYF.